These 28 T cell receptor beta chains share one sample of origin, sequenced in a study of persistence of HIV-infected CD4 T cells. The antigens these receptors bind are not known. Cells were stimulated with CMV-infected fibroblast lysates at approximately 10 ug/mL. Sorted nonresponding memory CD4+ T cells were CD40L-negative, CD69-negative, CD45RO-high. The immunoSEQ assay was version 4, run in survey mode. Sequenced by immunoSEQ multiplex PCR; TCRdb stores in-frame clones only, minus some. The sample lists 25,000 to 30,000 clones; approximately 78% were seen once. The sequencing here drew on CD4+ T cells sorted from PBMCs after approximately 19-hour stimulation, taken from a patient who received antiretroviral therapy. These receptors all come from an adult woman with HIV who was CMV-seropositive.

The V call is TRBV4-2, the J call TRBJ2-2, with 13 bases matching TRBD2. Germline CDR1 and CDR2: LGHNA and YNFKEQ. The CDR3 sequence is 18 residues long. Trimming took 2 bases from V and 5 from J; bases not matched to a gene: 8. Written as DNA, the CDR3 is TGTGCCAGCAGCCAAATAAGGACTAGCGGGGGATATACCGGGGAGCTGTTTTTT. It encodes CASSQIRTSGGYTGELFF.

The chain links TRBV5-4 to TRBJ1-6; 9 positions match TRBD1. With V trimmed by 5 bases and J by 3 bases, 9 bases remained unmatched. Looked up from germline, CDR1 is SGHNT and CDR2 is YYREEE (reference sequence). This CDR3 region has 17 residues. The CDR3 DNA reads TGTGCCAGCAGTTTCAACACAGGGGGCTACTATAATTCACCCCTCCACTTT. As protein: CASSFNTGGYYNSPLHF.

V usage is TRBV6-2 or TRBV6-3 and J usage is TRBJ1-2; D is uncertain. This CDR3 spans 13 amino acids. Per the germline V gene, CDR1 is MNHEY and CDR2 is SVGEGT. The V gene lost 6 bases and the J gene lost 4 bases, with 12 bases spanning the gap. The CDR3 spells CASSPMEGYGYTF. The CDR3, as DNA: TGTGCCAGCAGCCCTATGGAGGGCTATGGCTACACCTTC.

The chain is built from TRBV4-2 and TRBJ2-3; no firm D call. The length of the CDR3 is 18 residues. The V end was cut by 0 bases, the J end by 0 bases, with 16 bases between. The germline V gene has CDR1 LGHNA and CDR2 YNFKEQ. This CDR3 reads CASSQEPPGALSTDTQYF. The DNA of the CDR3 is TGTGCCAGCAGCCAAGAACCCCCCGGTGCACTTAGCACAGATACGCAGTATTTT.

V and J are TRBV19 and TRBJ2-1; no reliable D call. The germline V gene encodes CDR1 LNHDA and CDR2 SQIVND (reference sequence). Deletions cut 7 bases from V and 0 bases from J, with 13 bases between. This CDR3 comprises 15 residues. CDR3 amino acids: CASKVGSSSYNEQFF. The CDR3 DNA reads TGTGCCAGTAAGGTGGGGTCTAGCTCCTACAATGAGCAGTTCTTC.

The gene calls are TRBV5-1 and TRBJ2-3; 7 bases are a match to TRBD2. From germline, CDR1 is SGHRS and CDR2 YFSETQ. The CDR3 totals 18 residues. The trim removed 3 bases at V and 0 bases at J, leaving 13 bases unmatched. CDR3 nucleotides: TGCGCCAGCAGCTCACCTTCCGGGACTACAACTAGCACAGATACGCAGTATTTT. Its protein product is CASSSPSGTTTSTDTQYF. The full variable domain, completed using reference TRBV5-1 and TRBJ2-3, is KAGVTQTPRYLIKTRGQQVTLSCSPISGHRSVSWYQQTPGQGLQFLFEYFSETQRNKGNFPGRFSGRQFSNSRSEMNVSTLELGDSALYLCASSSPSGTTTSTDTQYFGPGTRLTVL.

The chain uses TRBV30 and TRBJ1-3; D might be TRBD1 (6 bases). V was shortened by 4 bases and J by 0 bases, with 16 bases between the two germline ends. Germline CDR1 GTSNPN, CDR2 SVGIG (reference sequence). CDR3 length: 16 residues. The CDR3 here is CAWIGRGSLSGNTIYF. CDR3 bases: TGTGCCTGGATCGGCAGGGGATCCCTCTCTGGAAACACCATATATTTT.

The genes are TRBV29-1 and TRBJ2-3, with D tentatively TRBD1 (5 bases). CDR1 and CDR2 (germline): SQVTM, ANQGSEA. There are 12 residues in the CDR3. V dropped 6 bases and J dropped 5 bases, with 12 bases sitting between them. The CDR3 is CSVDKGVDTQYF. DNA of the CDR3: TGCAGCGTAGATAAAGGGGTAGATACGCAGTATTTT.

CDR3 loop: CASSLLVPPNYGYTF. DNA for the CDR3: TGTGCCAGCAGCTTGCTCGTGCCCCCAAACTATGGCTACACCTTC. This sequence joins TRBV5-5 and TRBJ1-2; no clear D gene. From germline, CDR1 is SGHKS and CDR2 YYEKEE (reference sequence). V lost 1 base and J lost 2, with 12 bases in between. The CDR3 totals 15 residues.

This clone is a singleton in its sample. The chain employs TRBV28 and TRBJ1-2; D is unclear. Trimming took off 6 bases at V and 2 bases at J, with 19 bases between the two ends. This CDR3 has 16 amino acids. From germline, CDR1 is MDHEN and CDR2 SYDVKM. Here the CDR3 reads CASSPSGGLWNYGYTF. CDR3 sequence (DNA): TGTGCCAGCAGCCCCTCGGGAGGGCTATGGAACTATGGCTACACCTTC.

This chain connects TRBV18 to TRBJ1-6; 8 bases align to TRBD1. This CDR3 contains 15 residues. Germline V lookup: CDR1 KGHSH, CDR2 LQKENI. J was trimmed by 6 bases and V by 6 bases; bases with no gene match: 7. The chain's CDR3 is CASSPGQAVNSPLHF. The DNA for the CDR3 is TGTGCCAGCTCCCCGGGACAGGCGGTTAATTCACCCCTCCACTTT.

This chain joins TRBV24-1 and TRBJ1-1; D is ambiguous. The CDR3 loop spans 13 amino acids. CDR1 KGHDR and CDR2 SFDVKD come from the germline V gene. Trimming shortened V by 0 bases and J by 3 bases, and 4 bases separated the two germline ends. The CDR3, as DNA: TGTGCCACCAGTGATTTGTGGTACACTGAAGCTTTCTTT. It is translated as CATSDLWYTEAFF.

This chain uses TRBV7-3 with TRBJ1-1; D remains unclear. Germline loops: CDR1 SGHTA, CDR2 FQGTGA. V gave up 1 base and J gave up 1 base, with 7 bases separating them. CDR3 size: 14 residues. DNA of the CDR3: TGTGCCAGCAGCTTAAATGGCGAGAACACTGAAGCTTTCTTT. This codes for CASSLNGENTEAFF.

This clone counts as medium-sized (0.01 to 0.1%). This chain connects TRBV5-1 to TRBJ1-1; tentative D call: TRBD1 (5 bases). The CDR3 extends over 16 amino acids. CDR1 SGHRS and CDR2 YFSETQ come from the germline V gene. Deletions cut 0 bases from V and 2 bases from J, with 14 bases between. CDR3 sequence: CASSLEVTGPNTEAFF. The CDR3 DNA is TGCGCCAGCAGCTTGGAAGTAACAGGACCTAACACTGAAGCTTTCTTT.

The chain recombines TRBV10-3 with TRBJ2-1; maybe TRBD1 (6 bases). Germline CDR1 is ENHRY and CDR2 is SYGVKD. Trimming removed 2 bases from V and 5 bases from J, with 16 bases in between. CDR3 length equals 16 residues. The CDR3 loop is CAISEPGRGADNEQFF. DNA of the CDR3: TGTGCCATCAGTGAGCCGGGCAGGGGAGCCGACAATGAGCAGTTCTTC.

The chain links TRBV10-1 to TRBJ1-1; D is unresolved. CDR3 length: 15 amino acids. From germline, CDR1 is WNHNN and CDR2 SYGVQD (reference sequence). Trimming pared 3 bases from V and 0 bases from J, leaving 11 bases between. The CDR3 reads CASSDDSRVNTEAFF. CDR3 nucleotides: TGCGCCAGCAGTGACGATAGTAGGGTGAACACTGAAGCTTTCTTT.

The chain couples TRBV12-5 to TRBJ2-5; 7 nucleotides line up with TRBD1. CDR3 size: 14 residues. Trimming cost V 4 bases and J 2 bases; bases outside gene matches: 4. Germline CDR1 is LGHNT and CDR2 is FRNRAP. The CDR3, as DNA: TGTGCTAGTGGTTCGCCGGGACAGCAAGAGACCCAGTACTTC. Its translation: CASGSPGQQETQYF.

Only a few counts were recorded for this clone. The gene calls are TRBV6-5 and TRBJ1-1; 7 bases agree with TRBD1. V lost 0 bases to trimming and J lost 0 bases; unmatched junction nucleotides: 4. Germline CDR1 and CDR2: MNHEY and SVGAGI. This CDR3 contains 16 residues. CDR3 nucleotide sequence: TGTGCCAGCAGTTACTCAGGGGGCTTCATGAACACTGAAGCTTTCTTT. Its translation: CASSYSGGFMNTEAFF.

The genes are TRBV5-6 and TRBJ2-7; 7 nucleotides match TRBD2. The J segment lost 2 bases and the V segment lost 5 bases, leaving 13 bases of the junction unmatched. This CDR3 contains 16 residues. CDR1 and CDR2 (germline): SGHDT, YYEEEE. In DNA, the CDR3 is TGTGCCAGCAGTACCATCCGCGGGGGAGGCGCCTACGAGCAGTACTTC. This translates into CASSTIRGGGAYEQYF.

This chain links TRBV5-1 with TRBJ2-1; possibly TRBD2 for D (6 bases). The CDR3 sequence is 15 residues long. CDR1 and CDR2 from the germline V gene are SGHRS and YFSETQ. Deletions cut 0 bases from V and 5 bases from J, with 12 bases between. This chain's CDR3 is CASSLDGASDNEQFF. The CDR3 coding sequence is TGCGCCAGCAGCTTGGACGGGGCTAGCGACAATGAGCAGTTCTTC.

This chain joins TRBV15 and TRBJ2-6; TRBD1 matches at 10 bases. The germline V gene encodes CDR1 LNHNV and CDR2 YYDKDF (reference sequence). J gave up 1 base and V 0 bases, and 6 bases lay outside the gene matches. This CDR3 is built from 19 residues. The CDR3 reads CATSRDLGTGESGANVLTF. The DNA of the CDR3 is TGTGCCACCAGCAGAGATCTGGGGACAGGGGAGTCTGGGGCCAACGTCCTGACTTTC.

This clone was observed a few times. The V and J genes are TRBV21-1 and TRBJ1-2; the listed D gene, TRBD1, was not tested against the DNA. TRBV21-1 is a known pseudogene. The CDR3 is 18 residues long. CDR3 in DNA: TGTGCCAGCAGCCCCACAGAGAGACAGGCCCATGGGCGGTATGGCTACACCTTC. Residues: CASSPTERQAHGRYGYTF.

This clone came up once. The V gene is TRBV12-5, the J gene TRBJ1-1; the match to TRBD1 covers 8 bases. Trimming at V came to 4 bases and at J to 3 bases, leaving 7 bases not matched to a gene. The CDR3 contains 15 residues. The V gene's germline CDR1 is LGHNT and CDR2 FRNRAP. CDR3 in DNA: TGTGCTAGTGGTTCTTCGGGACAGGCGTACACTGAAGCTTTCTTT. Protein sequence: CASGSSGQAYTEAFF.

The rearrangement joins TRBV6-5 to TRBJ1-2, with D maybe TRBD1 (6 bases). Germline V gene sequence: CDR1 MNHEY, CDR2 SVGAGI. CDR3 length: 12 amino acids. Trimming cost V 6 bases and J 8 bases, with 13 bases left between them. In nucleotides, the CDR3 is TGTGCCAGCAGCACAGGGATTAGCGGCTACACCTTC. Its translation is CASSTGISGYTF.

This chain uses TRBV20-1 with TRBJ1-2, with 7 bases matching TRBD1. Germline CDR1 reads DFQATT; CDR2 reads SNEGSKA (reference sequence). The CDR3 covers 14 residues. The ends lost 3 bases at V and 4 bases at J; junction bases unmatched: 8. CDR3 region: CSASSAGGGYGYTF. CDR3 nucleotide sequence: TGCAGTGCTAGTTCGGCAGGGGGGGGCTATGGCTACACCTTC.

The CDR3 protein is CASSLAAGGTEAFF. CDR3 nucleotides: TGCGCCAGCAGCTTGGCCGCTGGGGGCACTGAAGCTTTCTTT. V and J are TRBV5-1 and TRBJ1-1; tentative D call: TRBD1 (5 bases). V lost 0 bases, J lost 4 bases, and 10 bases lay in between. CDR3 length: 14 amino acids. Germline V lookup: CDR1 SGHRS, CDR2 YFSETQ.

In its sample, this clone was seen once. CDR3 DNA sequence: TGTGCCATCAGTGAGAGGTGGGACACTGAAGCTTTCTTT. It yields the protein CAISERWDTEAFF. The chain recombines TRBV10-3 with TRBJ1-1; D unclear. From germline, CDR1 is ENHRY and CDR2 SYGVKD. The CDR3 is 13 residues long. V was cut by 2 bases and J by 3 bases, with 7 bases left in between.

Here the CDR3 reads CASSIGATNQPQHF. The CDR3 DNA reads as TGTGCCAGTAGTATTGGGGCCACCAATCAGCCCCAGCATTTT. J is TRBJ1-5 and V is TRBV19; D may be TRBD1 (5 bases). V lost 3 bases to trimming and J lost 3 bases, with 9 bases between them. This CDR3 contains 14 residues. Germline V gene sequence: CDR1 LNHDA, CDR2 SQIVND (reference sequence).